This TCR beta chain was recovered during a study of OX40 agonist ivuxolimab in advanced cancers. Germline V gene lookup returns CDR1 SGHAT and CDR2 FQNNGV. Trimming removed 5 bases at V and 5 bases at J, with 12 bases between. CDR3 size: 13 residues. The method was immunoSEQ multiplex PCR; TCRdb's version includes in-frame clones alone and lacks a portion of them. The top ten hold 0.66% of the sample, which has about 110,000 clones, 75% to 95% seen once. The chain recombines TRBV11-2 with TRBJ1-2, with D possibly being TRBD1 (5 bases). Specimen: CD4+ or CD8+ T cells sorted from blood, collected in a trial of the OX40 agonist ivuxolimab. This receptor was obtained from an adult with an advanced solid tumor such as melanoma, head and neck, liver or kidney cancer. The CDR3 loop reads CASSPEEGYGYTF. The CDR3 nucleotides are TGTGCCAGCAGCCCCGAGGAGGGGTATGGCTACACCTTC.